The rows below give T cell receptor beta chains drawn from one sample of a study of blood T cell repertoires in COVID-19. Produced via immunoSEQ multiplex PCR; TCRdb's table is partial and in-frame only. This table holds roughly 36,000 clones, about 94% found once. Sequenced sample: peripheral blood. The source of these receptors is a human donor with active COVID-19. The donor label of this sample is uncertain. Both conserved end residues are part of each CDR3. D genes are given only for firm matches. Size is stated for part of the rows, as once, few or many counts, or as a class when the clone is expanded.

J	D	size	V	DNA	CDR3
TRBJ2-1	TRBD2	NA	TRBV29-1	TGCAGCGTTGGGCGGCGGGGGGGCAATGAGCAGTTCTTC	CSVGRRGGNEQFF
TRBJ1-6	NA	few	TRBV6-2/TRBV6-3	TGTGCCAGCAGCCCTAAGCGGTCACCCCTCCACTTT	CASSPKRSPLHF
TRBJ2-1	TRBD1	NA	TRBV11-3	TGTGCCAGCAGCCCCTTATGGACAGGGGGCAATGAGCAGTTCTTC	CASSPLWTGGNEQFF
TRBJ1-4	NA	NA	TRBV5-4	TGTGCCAGCAGCCGGAGTCCCTCAACTAATGAAAAACTGTTTTTT	CASSRSPSTNEKLFF
TRBJ2-5	TRBD1	NA	TRBV29-1	TGCAGCGCTCTGAAAGGATACAGGGGAGAGACCCAGTACTTC	CSALKGYRGETQYF
TRBJ2-1	NA	NA	TRBV6-2/TRBV6-3	TGTGCCAGCAGCCTTCGACCGGGAACCTCCTACAATGAGCAGTTCTTC	CASSLRPGTSYNEQFF
TRBJ1-5	TRBD1	NA	TRBV6-5	TGTGCCAGCAGCCGGGACAGGGGCCAGCCCCAGCATTTT	CASSRDRGQPQHF
TRBJ2-7	TRBD1	NA	TRBV28	TGTGCCAGCAGTTCGGGGACAGCAACCTACGAGCAGTACTTC	CASSSGTATYEQYF
TRBJ1-3	TRBD1	NA	TRBV10-3	TGTGCCATCAGTGCCGGACAGGGGTTCGGAAACACCATATATTTT	CAISAGQGFGNTIYF
TRBJ2-1	NA	NA	TRBV6-1	TGTGCCAGCAGTGACAGTACCTACAATGAGCAGTTCTTC	CASSDSTYNEQFF